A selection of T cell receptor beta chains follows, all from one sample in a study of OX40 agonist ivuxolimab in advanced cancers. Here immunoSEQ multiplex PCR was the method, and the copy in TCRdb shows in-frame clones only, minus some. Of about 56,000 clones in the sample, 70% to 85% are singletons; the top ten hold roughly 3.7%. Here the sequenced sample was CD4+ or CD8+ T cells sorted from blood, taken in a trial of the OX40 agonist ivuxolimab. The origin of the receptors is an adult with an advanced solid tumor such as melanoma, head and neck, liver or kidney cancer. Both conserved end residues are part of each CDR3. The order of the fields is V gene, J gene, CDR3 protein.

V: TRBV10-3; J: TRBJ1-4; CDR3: CAISEGRGRRSNEKLFF
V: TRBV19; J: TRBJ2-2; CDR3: CASRQGTHSNTGELFF
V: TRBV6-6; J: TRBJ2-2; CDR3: CASSSRREGELFF
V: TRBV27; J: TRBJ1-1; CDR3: CASSASLLNTEAFF
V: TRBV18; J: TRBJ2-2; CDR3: CASSPDGQDFNTGELFF
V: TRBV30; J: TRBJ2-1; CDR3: CAWALQAGVTNEQFF
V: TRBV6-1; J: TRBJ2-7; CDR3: CASSRTGRTSYEQYF
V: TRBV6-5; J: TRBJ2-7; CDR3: CASTRDGHEQYF
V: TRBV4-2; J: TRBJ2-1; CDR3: CASSQEGRGSVDEQFF
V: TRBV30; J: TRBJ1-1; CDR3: CAWSPRYGNTEAFF
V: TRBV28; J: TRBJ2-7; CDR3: CASSFPQRWGISSYEQYF
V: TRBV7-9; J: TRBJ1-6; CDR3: CASSRRGEYGGNSPLHF
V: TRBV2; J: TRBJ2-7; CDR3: CASSPPGRPYEQYF
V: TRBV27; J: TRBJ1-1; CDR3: CASSRQEGNTEAFF
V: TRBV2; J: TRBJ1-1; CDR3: CASSVGVWTNTEAFF
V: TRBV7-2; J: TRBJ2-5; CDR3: CASSLGGGRQETQYF
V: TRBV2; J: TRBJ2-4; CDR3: CASSEGGIAKNIQYF
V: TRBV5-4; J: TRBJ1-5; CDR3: CASSFGPAPRQPQHF
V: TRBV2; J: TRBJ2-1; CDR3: CASSGTGRGEQFF
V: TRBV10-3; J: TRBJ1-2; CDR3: CATQDWSVYGYTF
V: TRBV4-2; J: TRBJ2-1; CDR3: CASSMNNEQFF
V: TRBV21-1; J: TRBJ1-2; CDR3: CASTIGGAPYGYTF
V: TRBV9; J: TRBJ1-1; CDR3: CASSVGIAGTENTEAFF
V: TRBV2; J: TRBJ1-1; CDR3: CASVGAENTEAFF
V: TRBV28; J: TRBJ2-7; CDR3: CASSLAAGGSYEQYF
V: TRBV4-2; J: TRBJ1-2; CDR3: CASSPKTGRNYGYTF
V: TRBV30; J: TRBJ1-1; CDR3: CAWSVGQMNTEAFF
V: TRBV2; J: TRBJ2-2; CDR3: CASSPTRVNTGELFF
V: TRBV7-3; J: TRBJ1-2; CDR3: CASSLTGWFNYGYTF
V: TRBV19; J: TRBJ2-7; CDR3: CASSMTGTTYEQYF
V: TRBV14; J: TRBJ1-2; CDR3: CASSQEARTGAVYGYTF
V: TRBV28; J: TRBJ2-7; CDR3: CASSGAVAGGYEQYF